The sequence of this T cell receptor (beta chain) was determined in a study of T-cell reconstitution after alpha-beta-depleted transplantation in children. Trimming cost V 3 bases and J 6 bases; bases outside gene matches: 8. CDR3 size: 14 residues. CDR1 is SQVTM and CDR2 is ANQGSEA in the germline V gene. Preparation of the TCRbeta library used unique molecular identifiers. TCRdb used MiXCR to reprocess the PCR reads, holding one entry per CDR3 protein. The sample has about 610,000 distinct CDR3 sequences, roughly a tenth seen once. This chain connects TRBV29-1 to TRBJ2-1, with 7 bases fitting TRBD2. This receptor was taken from a human donor who donated a stem cell graft to a child with acute myeloid leukemia. Sequenced material: PBMCs from the stem cell graft donor, taken from the stem cell graft. The DNA of the CDR3 is TGCAGCGTTGACTCTGCGGGAGTGTTCAATGAGCAGTTCTTC. The encoded protein is CSVDSAGVFNEQFF.